The present T cell receptor (beta chain) was sequenced within a study of shared clonotypes between healthy human individuals. Study summary: CD4 naive and memory got three plates each, CD8 naive two, CD8 memory one.

Germline-derived CDR1 and CDR2 are SNHLY and FYNNEI. The CDR3 has 15 residues. A note on this clone: Germline is not matched at one junction end, which may reflect a read error.

Sequencing used immunoSEQ multiplex PCR; TCRdb keeps in-frame clones, though not all of them. The sample consists of hundreds of thousands of clones, roughly 78% of them appearing once. V usage is TRBV2 and J usage is TRBJ1-1, with 8 bases lining up with TRBD1. This TCR was sampled from a woman in her twenties or thirties in good health. The sequenced sample was memory CD4+ T cells sorted from blood. Noted subset: CD45RA-negative fraction. The CDR3: CASREETGVDTEAFF. DNA for the CDR3: TGTGCCAGCAGAGAAGAGACAGGGGTGGACACTGAAGCTTTCTTT.